The entry below describes one T cell receptor beta chain. Its antigen is undetermined. These data come from a study of T cell responses to AZD1222 COVID-19 vaccine. The study's findings and limits: Possibly, clonal diversity was underestimated; donors were largely white British and included more females. The reported proportion of spike-specific TCRs targeting unmutated variant regions was nearly half.

CDR1 and CDR2 from the germline V gene are MNHNY and SVGAGI (reference sequence). The CDR3 has 12 residues. The V end was cut by 4 bases, the J end by 4 bases, with 8 bases between. Clones were read by immunoSEQ multiplex PCR, and TCRdb kept only the in-frame ones, dropping some. The table has 72,000 or so clones, more than 90% seen once; the top ten hold about 4.3%. The sequence was obtained from an adult in good health. Specimen: peripheral blood, collected on day 0 of AZD1222 vaccination. The chain recombines TRBV6-6 with TRBJ2-7; D gene uncertain. CDR3 DNA: TGTGCCAGCAGTTCCACAGAGTACGAGCAGTACTTC. Amino acid sequence: CASSSTEYEQYF.